What follows are 32 T cell receptor beta chains derived from one specimen sequenced in a study of blood T cell repertoires in COVID-19. Profiling relied on immunoSEQ multiplex PCR, and the TCRdb table lists in-frame clones only, not all of them. The data contain 350,000 to 450,000 clones, 70% to 90% of them seen just once; the ten biggest clones take up 1.9%. Sequenced: PBMCs or T cells enriched from blood (not recorded which). Every receptor here comes from a man in his forties in a cohort exposed to, infected with or recovered from COVID-19 (not recorded which).

This chain uses TRBV7-9 with TRBJ1-1, with D possibly TRBD1 on 6 matching bases. The CDR3 has 19 residues. Germline CDR1 and CDR2: SEHNR and FQNEAQ (reference sequence). Trimming took off 5 bases at V and 0 bases at J, with 25 bases between the two ends. The CDR3 DNA reads as TGTGCCAGCAGCCCGGGGAGGGGGGGCGCGAAAACCCTGAACACTGAAGCTTTCTTT. This translates into CASSPGRGGAKTLNTEAFF.

This chain connects TRBV6-6 to TRBJ2-7; perhaps TRBD1 as D (6 bases). This CDR3 is built from 14 residues. Per the germline V gene, CDR1 is MNHNY and CDR2 is SVGAGI (reference sequence). Trimming shortened V by 5 bases and J by 2 bases, and 13 bases separated the two germline ends. CDR3 sequence reads: CASSRKTGTYEQYF. CDR3 bases: TGTGCCAGCAGTCGAAAGACAGGCACCTACGAGCAGTACTTC.

The rearrangement joins TRBV6-5 to TRBJ1-2, with unresolved D. The V end lost 9 bases, the J end lost 6 bases, and 11 bases lay between the germline ends. Germline CDR1 and CDR2: MNHEY and SVGAGI. The CDR3 runs to 11 residues. The chain's CDR3 is CASALRDGYTF. The CDR3 nucleotides are TGTGCCAGTGCCCTCCGGGATGGCTACACCTTC.

This clone came up once. The gene calls are TRBV3-1 (or the pseudogene TRBV3-2) and TRBJ2-7, with TRBD2 matching 8 bases. In germline, CDR1 is LGHDT, CDR2 YNNKEL (reference sequence). The CDR3 consists of 13 residues. V shed 6 bases, J shed 3 bases, and the junction held 4 bases outside the gene matches. CDR3 in amino acids: CASRRSGGYEQYF. CDR3 nucleotide sequence: TGTGCCAGCAGACGGAGCGGGGGCTACGAGCAGTACTTC.

This clone showed up just a few times. The V gene is TRBV7-7, the J gene TRBJ2-6; 7 bases fit TRBD2. The CDR3 totals 16 residues. CDR1 SSHAT and CDR2 FNYEAQ come from the germline V gene (reference sequence). Germline trimming cut 5 bases from V and 0 bases from J; bases unmatched to any gene: 4. The CDR3 DNA sequence: TGTGCCAGCAGCCCCGGGGGGATCTCTGGGGCCAACGTCCTGACTTTC. This gives the protein CASSPGGISGANVLTF.

The V and J genes are TRBV9 and TRBJ2-5, with a tentative D call TRBD2 (6 bases). V dropped 3 bases and J dropped 5 bases, with 14 bases sitting between them. CDR3 length: 14 residues. Germline V gene sequence: CDR1 SGDLS, CDR2 YYNGEE. The DNA of the CDR3 is TGTGCCAGCAGCGATATCGGGGGAGAGGAGACCCAGTACTTC. This sequence encodes CASSDIGGEETQYF.

The chain joins TRBV9 to TRBJ2-5, with TRBD2 as a possible D gene (6 bases). The V end lost 0 bases, the J end lost 4 bases, and 13 bases lay between the germline ends. CDR1 is SGDLS and CDR2 is YYNGEE in the germline V gene. The CDR3 consists of 15 residues. DNA for the CDR3: TGTGCCAGCAGCGTAGCGGCGGGGCAACGAGAGACCCAGTACTTC. Its protein is CASSVAAGQRETQYF.

Only a few counts were recorded for this clone. The chain joins TRBV7-2 to TRBJ2-1, with D unclear. CDR1 and CDR2 (germline): SGHTA, FQGNSA. The CDR3 is 12 amino acids. Trimming removed 4 bases from V and 4 bases from J, with 5 bases in between. The CDR3 DNA is TGTGCCAGCAGCTCTTATTACAATGAGCAGTTCTTC. Translating it yields CASSSYYNEQFF.

The rearrangement uses TRBV6-5 and TRBJ1-2, with TRBD1 as a possible D gene (5 bases). This CDR3 region has 13 residues. Trimming removed 10 bases from V and 8 bases from J, with 20 bases in between. Germline loops: CDR1 MNHEY, CDR2 SVGAGI. The CDR3 sequence: CAIGVRRGLGYTF. CDR3 nucleotides: TGTGCCATCGGGGTAAGGAGGGGTTTAGGCTACACCTTC.

The CDR3 DNA is TGTGCCAGCAGCTTGGGCGGGACAGCGAACACTGAAGCTTTCTTT. Protein sequence: CASSLGGTANTEAFF. This chain connects TRBV5-4 to TRBJ1-1, with 7 bases identical to TRBD1. Germline CDR1 and CDR2: SGHNT and YYREEE (reference sequence). This CDR3 has 15 residues. J gave up 1 base and V 0 bases, and 3 bases lay outside the gene matches.

On this clone itself: Other nucleotide sequences from this sample produce the same CDR3. The CDR3 nucleotides read TGTGCCAGCAGTCGCTACAATGAGCAGTTCTTC. It codes for CASSRYNEQFF. The chain is built from TRBV12-3 or TRBV12-4 and TRBJ2-1; D unresolved. V lost 5 bases and J lost 3, with 2 bases in between. The CDR3 is 11 amino acids.

The chain has TRBV5-1 and TRBJ1-2; possible D gene TRBD1, 5 bases. Germline CDR1 SGHRS, CDR2 YFSETQ. Trimming took 3 bases from V and 1 from J, leaving 13 bases between them. This CDR3 is 15 amino acids long. CDR3 protein: CASSSRGTNNYGYTF. The CDR3, as DNA: TGCGCCAGCAGCTCCCGCGGGACTAATAACTATGGCTACACCTTC.

The CDR3 loop is CASSAFRREGRGKQETQYF. The CDR3 DNA sequence: TGTGCCAGCTCAGCTTTCCGGCGGGAGGGTAGGGGGAAGCAAGAGACCCAGTACTTC. The gene calls are TRBV7-9 and TRBJ2-5; 9 nucleotides agree with TRBD2. The germline CDR1 and CDR2 sequences are SEHNR and FQNEAQ (reference sequence). The V gene end was trimmed by 8 bases and the J gene end by 2 bases; junction bases not matched to a gene: 21. The CDR3 runs to 19 residues.

This clone was detected once. The chain uses TRBV5-5 and TRBJ2-1; D may be TRBD1 (6 bases). From germline, CDR1 is SGHKS and CDR2 YYEKEE (reference sequence). This CDR3 has 13 amino acids. Trimming took 4 bases from V and 5 from J, leaving 10 bases between them. The CDR3 loop is CASSGGFDNEQFF. The CDR3 DNA reads as TGTGCCAGCAGCGGGGGCTTCGACAATGAGCAGTTCTTC.

In this sample, this clone turned up a few times. The V call is TRBV5-1, the J call TRBJ1-2; D is perhaps TRBD1 (6 bases). The CDR3 consists of 14 residues. The V and J ends lost 3 bases and 4 bases respectively, with 13 bases between them. CDR1 is SGHRS, CDR2 YFSETQ, per germline. This CDR3 reads CASSSDGQSYGYTF. DNA for the CDR3: TGCGCCAGCAGCTCGGACGGACAGAGCTATGGCTACACCTTC. Complete variable domain (other parts from reference TRBV5-1 and TRBJ1-2): KAGVTQTPRYLIKTRGQQVTLSCSPISGHRSVSWYQQTPGQGLQFLFEYFSETQRNKGNFPGRFSGRQFSNSRSEMNVSTLELGDSALYLCASSSDGQSYGYTFGSGTRLTVV.

The chain carries TRBV7-2 and TRBJ1-6; D gene ambiguous. The CDR3 consists of 14 residues. Trimming took off 2 bases at V and 3 bases at J, with 5 bases between the two ends. From germline, CDR1 is SGHTA and CDR2 FQGNSA. The CDR3 sequence is CASSLSDYNSPLHF. The CDR3 nucleotides read TGTGCCAGCAGCTTATCAGACTATAATTCACCCCTCCACTTT.

The chain uses TRBV5-4 and TRBJ2-2; the match to TRBD1 covers 8 bases. The V gene's germline CDR1 is SGHNT and CDR2 YYREEE (reference sequence). The J segment lost 0 bases and the V segment lost 4 bases, leaving 5 bases of the junction unmatched. The CDR3 length is 16 residues. The CDR3 sequence: CASSLNRGANTGELFF. The CDR3 DNA follows: TGTGCCAGCAGCCTAAACAGGGGGGCGAACACCGGGGAGCTGTTTTTT.

Comment on this clone: This same CDR3 is encoded by further DNA sequences in the sample. The V call is TRBV5-1, the J call TRBJ1-1; D possibly corresponds to TRBD1 (6 bases). This CDR3 comprises 15 residues. The V and J ends lost 4 bases and 1 base respectively, with 14 bases between them. Per germline, CDR1 SGHRS and CDR2 YFSETQ. The CDR3 region is CASSPREGGNTEAFF. The DNA for the CDR3 is TGCGCCAGCAGCCCCCGGGAAGGGGGGAACACTGAAGCTTTCTTT.

This sequence joins TRBV25-1 and TRBJ2-7; D gene unclear. The CDR3 covers 12 residues. With 1 base removed from V and 6 bases from J, the gap between germline ends came to 7 bases. Per the germline V gene, CDR1 is MGHDK and CDR2 is SYGVNS. The CDR3, as DNA: TGTGCCAGCAGTGAATTTGGCAGCGAGCAGTACTTC. It is translated as CASSEFGSEQYF.

The chain employs TRBV4-1 and TRBJ2-2; 11 nucleotides line up with TRBD2. Trimming at V came to 4 bases and at J to 4 bases, leaving 8 bases not matched to a gene. CDR1 and CDR2 (germline): MGHRA, YSYEKL. CDR3 length: 17 amino acids. CDR3 in amino acids: CASSPNSGRGGTGELFF. Written as DNA, the CDR3 is TGCGCCAGCAGCCCCAATAGCGGGAGGGGCGGCACCGGGGAGCTGTTTTTT.

This clone was detected only once. The CDR3 spells CASRGGLAGVDEQFF. The CDR3 DNA reads TGTGCCAGCAGAGGAGGACTAGCGGGAGTGGATGAGCAGTTCTTC. This rearrangement joins TRBV6-5 to TRBJ2-1; 13 nucleotides agree with TRBD2. The germline V gene encodes CDR1 MNHEY and CDR2 SVGAGI. V trimming: 6 bases; J trimming: 8 bases; junction bases outside the gene matches: 7. This CDR3 is 15 amino acids long.

The chain links TRBV28 to TRBJ2-2, with 7 bases fitting TRBD2. This CDR3 contains 15 residues. Looked up from germline, CDR1 is MDHEN and CDR2 is SYDVKM. J lost 6 bases, V lost 8 bases, and 12 bases had no gene match. CDR3: CASCVLAAGAGELFF. The CDR3, as DNA: TGTGCCAGCTGTGTCCTAGCGGCGGGCGCCGGGGAGCTGTTTTTT.

This clone was seen only a few times. The rearrangement links TRBV11-1 to TRBJ2-1; 8 nucleotides align to TRBD1. The CDR3 is 15 residues long. Germline trimming cut 5 bases from V and 6 bases from J; bases unmatched to any gene: 9. Germline CDR1 reads SGHAT; CDR2 reads FQDESV (reference sequence). CDR3: CASSLTGGHGNEQFF. For the CDR3, the DNA is TGTGCCAGCAGCCTTACAGGGGGACATGGCAATGAGCAGTTCTTC.

The chain is built from TRBV6-5 and TRBJ2-3; D is uncertain. The V gene lost 7 bases and the J gene lost 3 bases, with 14 bases spanning the gap. The CDR3 loop spans 14 amino acids. Germline CDR1 is MNHEY and CDR2 is SVGAGI. CDR3 region: CASTLGGMTDTQYF. The CDR3 nucleotides read TGTGCCAGCACCCTAGGCGGTATGACAGATACGCAGTATTTT.

This chain links TRBV19 with TRBJ2-5; 10 bases map to TRBD2. The V gene's germline CDR1 is LNHDA and CDR2 SQIVND (reference sequence). V lost 4 bases and J lost 1; bases outside the gene matches: 3. This CDR3 comprises 15 residues. The CDR3 loop reads CASSTLAGAQETQYF. DNA for the CDR3: TGTGCCAGTAGTACTCTAGCGGGAGCCCAAGAGACCCAGTACTTC. Variable domain in full (rest from reference TRBV19 and TRBJ2-5): DGGITQSPKYLFRKEGQNVTLSCEQNLNHDAMYWYRQDPGQGLRLIYYSQIVNDFQKGDIAEGYSVSREKKESFPLTVTSAQKNPTAFYLCASSTLAGAQETQYFGPGTRLLVL.

The chain carries TRBV2 and TRBJ1-6, with unresolved D. CDR3 length equals 13 residues. Germline-derived CDR1 and CDR2 are SNHLY and FYNNEI. The ends were cut back, 7 bases at V and 3 bases at J, with 7 bases in the middle. The DNA of the CDR3 is TGTGCCAGCATGGCAGGCTATAATTCACCCCTCCACTTT. This translates into CASMAGYNSPLHF.

The CDR3 loop reads CASRQILTSGSIYNEQFF. The CDR3 coding sequence is TGCGCCAGCAGACAGATCCTGACTAGCGGGAGCATCTACAATGAGCAGTTCTTC. The chain recombines TRBV5-1 with TRBJ2-1, with TRBD2 matching 12 bases. Germline loops: CDR1 SGHRS, CDR2 YFSETQ. The trim removed 5 bases at V and 3 bases at J, leaving 12 bases unmatched. The CDR3 is 18 amino acids.

Points on this clone: The sample contains more than one DNA sequence encoding this CDR3. V usage is TRBV9 and J usage is TRBJ1-5, with 7 nucleotides matching TRBD1. The CDR3 length is 14 residues. Germline values: CDR1 SGDLS, CDR2 YYNGEE. V lost 2 bases, J lost 2 bases, and 1 base stayed unmatched. CDR3 amino acids: CASSVGQGNQPQHF. DNA of the CDR3: TGTGCCAGCAGCGTTGGACAGGGCAATCAGCCCCAGCATTTT.

This chain joins TRBV10-3 and TRBJ2-3; 12 nucleotides match TRBD2. The CDR3 has 16 amino acids. Germline trimming cut 3 bases from V and 1 base from J; bases unmatched to any gene: 2. Germline CDR1 ENHRY, CDR2 SYGVKD. Here the CDR3 reads CAISEGLAGRTDTQYF. The CDR3, as DNA: TGTGCCATCAGTGAAGGACTAGCGGGGCGCACAGATACGCAGTATTTT.

The J gene is TRBJ1-2, the V gene TRBV10-1; D ambiguous. V was cut by 0 bases and J by 3 bases, with 5 bases left in between. Germline-derived CDR1 and CDR2 are WNHNN and SYGVQD (reference sequence). This CDR3 is built from 13 residues. CDR3 in DNA: TGCGCCAGCAGTGAGTCTCCAGACTATGGCTACACCTTC. Protein: CASSESPDYGYTF.

The chain recombines TRBV4-2 with TRBJ2-7, with D possibly matching TRBD1 (5 bases). The CDR3 runs 16 residues. V shed 2 bases and J shed 2 bases, with 16 bases lying between them. Germline CDR1 reads LGHNA; CDR2 reads YNFKEQ. CDR3 region: CASSQSRQGGAYEQYF. For the CDR3, the DNA is TGTGCCAGCAGCCAAAGTCGGCAGGGTGGGGCCTACGAGCAGTACTTC.

The chain joins TRBV19 to TRBJ1-3; 8 nucleotides agree with TRBD1. CDR3 size: 16 residues. The J segment lost 4 bases and the V segment lost 6 bases, leaving 11 bases of the junction unmatched. Germline CDR1 reads LNHDA; CDR2 reads SQIVND (reference sequence). DNA for the CDR3: TGTGCCAGTAGATATGGACCAGGGGGCCGAGGAAACACCATATATTTT. Translation: CASRYGPGGRGNTIYF.